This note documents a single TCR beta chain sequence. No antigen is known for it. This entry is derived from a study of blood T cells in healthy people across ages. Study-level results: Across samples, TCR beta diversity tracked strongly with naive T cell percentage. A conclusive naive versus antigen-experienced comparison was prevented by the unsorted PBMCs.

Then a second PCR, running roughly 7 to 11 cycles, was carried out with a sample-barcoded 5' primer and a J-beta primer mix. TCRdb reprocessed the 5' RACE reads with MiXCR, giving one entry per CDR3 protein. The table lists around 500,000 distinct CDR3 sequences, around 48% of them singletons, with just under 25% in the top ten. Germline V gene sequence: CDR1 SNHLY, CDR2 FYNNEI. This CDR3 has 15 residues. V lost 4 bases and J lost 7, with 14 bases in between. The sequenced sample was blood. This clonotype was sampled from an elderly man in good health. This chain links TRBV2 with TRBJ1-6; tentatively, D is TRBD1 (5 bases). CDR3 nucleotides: TGTGCCAGCAGTGCCCAGGGTATTCTGAATTCACCCCTCCACTTT. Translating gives CASSAQGILNSPLHF.